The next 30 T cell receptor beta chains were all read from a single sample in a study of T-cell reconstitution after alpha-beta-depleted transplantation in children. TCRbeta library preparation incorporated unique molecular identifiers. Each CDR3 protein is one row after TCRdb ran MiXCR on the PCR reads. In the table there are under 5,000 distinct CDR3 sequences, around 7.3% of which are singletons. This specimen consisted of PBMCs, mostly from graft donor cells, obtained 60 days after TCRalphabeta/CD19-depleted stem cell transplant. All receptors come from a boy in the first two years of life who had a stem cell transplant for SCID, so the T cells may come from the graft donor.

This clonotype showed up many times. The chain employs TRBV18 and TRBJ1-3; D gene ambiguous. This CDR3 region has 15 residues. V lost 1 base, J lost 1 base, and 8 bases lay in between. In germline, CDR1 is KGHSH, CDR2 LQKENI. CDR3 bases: TGTGCCAGCTCACCACAGCAAGGGTCTGGAAACACCATATATTTT. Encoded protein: CASSPQQGSGNTIYF.

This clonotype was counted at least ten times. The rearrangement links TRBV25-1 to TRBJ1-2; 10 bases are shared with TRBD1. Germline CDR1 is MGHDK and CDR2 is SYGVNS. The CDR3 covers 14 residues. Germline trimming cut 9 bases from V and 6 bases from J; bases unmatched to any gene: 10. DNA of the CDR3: TGTGCCAGGCCCCCGGGACAGGGGAGGGATGGCTACACCTTC. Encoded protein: CARPPGQGRDGYTF.

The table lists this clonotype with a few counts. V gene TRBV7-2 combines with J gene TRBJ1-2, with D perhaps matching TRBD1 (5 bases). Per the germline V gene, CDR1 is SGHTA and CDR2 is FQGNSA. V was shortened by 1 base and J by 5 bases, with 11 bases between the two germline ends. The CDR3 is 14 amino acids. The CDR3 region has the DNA TGTGCCAGCAGCTTAGAGGGCAGGGCATATGGCTACACCTTC. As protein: CASSLEGRAYGYTF.

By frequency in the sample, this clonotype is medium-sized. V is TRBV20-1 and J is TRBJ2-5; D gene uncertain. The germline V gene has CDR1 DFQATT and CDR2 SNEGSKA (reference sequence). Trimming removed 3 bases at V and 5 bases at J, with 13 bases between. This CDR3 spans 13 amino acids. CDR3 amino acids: CSARGNIWETQYF. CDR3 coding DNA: TGCAGTGCTAGGGGTAATATTTGGGAGACCCAGTACTTC.

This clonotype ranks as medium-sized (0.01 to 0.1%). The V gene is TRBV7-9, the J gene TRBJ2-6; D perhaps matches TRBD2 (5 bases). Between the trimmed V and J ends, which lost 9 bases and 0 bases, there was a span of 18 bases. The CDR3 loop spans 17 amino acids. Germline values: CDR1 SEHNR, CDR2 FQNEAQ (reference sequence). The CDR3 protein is CASFPVGENSGANVLTF. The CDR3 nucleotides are TGTGCCAGTTTTCCGGTCGGGGAAAACTCTGGGGCCAACGTCCTGACTTTC.

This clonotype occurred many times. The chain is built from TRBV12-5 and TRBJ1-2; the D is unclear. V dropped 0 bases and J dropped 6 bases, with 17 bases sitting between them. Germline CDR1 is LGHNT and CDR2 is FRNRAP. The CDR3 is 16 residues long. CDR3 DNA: TGTGCTAGTGGTTTGGTAGAAGGGATCTGGCGGGATGGCTACACCTTC. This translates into CASGLVEGIWRDGYTF.

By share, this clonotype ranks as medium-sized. The CDR3: CASSEYLVRGKSDYGYTF. The CDR3 DNA reads TGTGCCAGCAGTGAATATCTGGTCAGGGGGAAGTCTGACTATGGCTACACCTTC. This chain connects TRBV25-1 to TRBJ1-2; 7 bases align to TRBD1. CDR1 and CDR2 (germline): MGHDK, SYGVNS. The trim removed 0 bases at V and 3 bases at J, leaving 13 bases unmatched. The CDR3 runs to 18 residues.

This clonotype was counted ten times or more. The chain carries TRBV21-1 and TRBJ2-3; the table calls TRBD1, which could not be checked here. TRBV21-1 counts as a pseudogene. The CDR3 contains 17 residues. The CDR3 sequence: CASSKVLTDRATDTQYF. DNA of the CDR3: TGTGCCAGCAGCAAAGTCCTAACTGACAGGGCCACAGATACGCAGTATTTT.

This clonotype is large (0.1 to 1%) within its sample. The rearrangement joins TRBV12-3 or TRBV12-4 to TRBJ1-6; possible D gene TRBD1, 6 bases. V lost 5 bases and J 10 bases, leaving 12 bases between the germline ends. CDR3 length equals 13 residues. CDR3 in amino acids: CASSRRGESPLHF. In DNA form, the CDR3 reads TGTGCCAGCAGTCGCAGGGGAGAGTCACCCCTCCACTTT.

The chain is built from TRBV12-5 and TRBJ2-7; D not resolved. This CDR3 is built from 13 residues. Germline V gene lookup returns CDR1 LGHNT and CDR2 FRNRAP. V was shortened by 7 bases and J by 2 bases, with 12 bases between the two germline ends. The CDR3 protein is CASVLSPAYEQYF. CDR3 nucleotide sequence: TGTGCTAGTGTTCTGAGCCCAGCCTACGAGCAGTACTTC.

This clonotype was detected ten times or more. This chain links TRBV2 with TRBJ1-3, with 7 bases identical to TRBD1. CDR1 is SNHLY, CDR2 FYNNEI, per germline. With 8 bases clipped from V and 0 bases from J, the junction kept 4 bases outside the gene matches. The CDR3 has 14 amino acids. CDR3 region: CASVGQSSGNTIYF. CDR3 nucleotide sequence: TGTGCCAGCGTGGGACAGAGCTCTGGAAACACCATATATTTT.

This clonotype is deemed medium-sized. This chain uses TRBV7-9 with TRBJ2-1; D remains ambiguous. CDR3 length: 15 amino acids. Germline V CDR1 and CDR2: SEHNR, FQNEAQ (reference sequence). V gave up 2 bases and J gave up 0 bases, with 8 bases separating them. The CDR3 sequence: CASSLWASSYNEQFF. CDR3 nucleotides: TGTGCCAGCAGCTTATGGGCGAGCTCCTACAATGAGCAGTTCTTC.

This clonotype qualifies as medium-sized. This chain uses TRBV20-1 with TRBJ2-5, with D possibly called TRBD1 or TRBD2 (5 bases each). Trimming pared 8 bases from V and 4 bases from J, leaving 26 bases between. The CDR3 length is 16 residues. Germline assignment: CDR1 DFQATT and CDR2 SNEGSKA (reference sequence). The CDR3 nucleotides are TGCAGTCCCCGCCCGCTAGAGGGGCTCCTCGGAGAGACCCAGTACTTC. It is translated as CSPRPLEGLLGETQYF.

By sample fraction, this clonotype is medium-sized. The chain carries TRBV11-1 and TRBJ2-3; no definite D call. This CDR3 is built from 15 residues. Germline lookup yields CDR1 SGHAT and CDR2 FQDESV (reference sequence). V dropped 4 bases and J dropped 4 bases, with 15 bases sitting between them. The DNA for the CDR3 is TGTGCCAGCAGCTCATACCGTAGGGCCCCAGATACGCAGTATTTT. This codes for CASSSYRRAPDTQYF. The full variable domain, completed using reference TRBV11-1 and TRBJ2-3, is EAEVAQSPRYKITEKSQAVAFWCDPISGHATLYWYRQILGQGPELLVQFQDESVVDDSQLPKDRFSAERLKGVDSTLKIQPAELGDSAMYLCASSSYRRAPDTQYFGPGTRLTVL.

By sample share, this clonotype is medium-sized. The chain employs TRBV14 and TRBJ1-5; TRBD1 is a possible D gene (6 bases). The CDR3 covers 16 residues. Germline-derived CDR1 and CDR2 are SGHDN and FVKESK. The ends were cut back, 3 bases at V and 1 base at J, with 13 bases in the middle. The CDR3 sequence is CASSQPGRGSNQPQHF. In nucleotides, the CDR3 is TGTGCCAGCAGCCAGCCGGGGAGGGGGAGCAATCAGCCCCAGCATTTT. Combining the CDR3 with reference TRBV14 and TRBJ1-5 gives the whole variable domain EAGVTQFPSHSVIEKGQTVTLRCDPISGHDNLYWYRRVMGKEIKFLLHFVKESKQDESGMPNNRFLAERTGGTYSTLKVQPAELEDSGVYFCASSQPGRGSNQPQHFGDGTRLSIL.

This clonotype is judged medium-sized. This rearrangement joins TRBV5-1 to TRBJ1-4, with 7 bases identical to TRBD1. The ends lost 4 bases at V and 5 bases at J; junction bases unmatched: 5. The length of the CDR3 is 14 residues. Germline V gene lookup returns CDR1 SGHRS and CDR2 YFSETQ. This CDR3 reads CASSPRGVNEKLFF. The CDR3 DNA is TGCGCCAGCAGCCCCAGGGGGGTGAATGAAAAACTGTTTTTT. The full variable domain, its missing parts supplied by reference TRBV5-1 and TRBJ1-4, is KAGVTQTPRYLIKTRGQQVTLSCSPISGHRSVSWYQQTPGQGLQFLFEYFSETQRNKGNFPGRFSGRQFSNSRSEMNVSTLELGDSALYLCASSPRGVNEKLFFGSGTQLSVL.

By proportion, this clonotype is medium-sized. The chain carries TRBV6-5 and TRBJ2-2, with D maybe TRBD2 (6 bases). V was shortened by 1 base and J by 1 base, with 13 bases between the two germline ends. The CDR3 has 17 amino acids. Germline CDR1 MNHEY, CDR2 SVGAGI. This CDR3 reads CASSYYALARNTGELFF. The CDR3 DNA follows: TGTGCCAGCAGTTACTATGCCCTAGCGAGGAACACCGGGGAGCTGTTTTTT.

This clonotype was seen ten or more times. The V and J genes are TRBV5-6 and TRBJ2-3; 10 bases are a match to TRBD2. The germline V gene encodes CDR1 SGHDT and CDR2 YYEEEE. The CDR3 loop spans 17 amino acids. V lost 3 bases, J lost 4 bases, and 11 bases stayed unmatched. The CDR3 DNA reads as TGTGCCAGCAGCTCGGGAGCGGGGGGGGTTGCGGCAGATACGCAGTATTTT. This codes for CASSSGAGGVAADTQYF.

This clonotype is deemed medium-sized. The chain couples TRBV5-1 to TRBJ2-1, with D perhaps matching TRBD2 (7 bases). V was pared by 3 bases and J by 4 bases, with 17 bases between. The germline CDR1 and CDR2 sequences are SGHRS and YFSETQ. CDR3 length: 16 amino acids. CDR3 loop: CASSSKGGGMYNEQFF. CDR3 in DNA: TGCGCCAGCAGCTCTAAGGGCGGGGGCATGTACAATGAGCAGTTCTTC.

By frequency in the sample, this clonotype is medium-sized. The CDR3 bases are TGTGCCAGCAGCTTAAGGGGGGGGCGGGGTACCTACGAGCAGTACTTC. Translated: CASSLRGGRGTYEQYF. V usage is TRBV7-6 and J usage is TRBJ2-7; perhaps TRBD2 as D (7 bases). The CDR3 is 16 residues long. Trimming shortened V by 2 bases and J by 2 bases, and 16 bases separated the two germline ends. In germline, CDR1 is SGHVS, CDR2 FNYEAQ.

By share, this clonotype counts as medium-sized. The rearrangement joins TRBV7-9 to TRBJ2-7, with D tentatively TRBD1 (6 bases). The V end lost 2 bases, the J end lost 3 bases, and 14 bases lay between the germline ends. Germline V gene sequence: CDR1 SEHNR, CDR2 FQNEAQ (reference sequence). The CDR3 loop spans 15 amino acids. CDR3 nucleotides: TGTGCCAGCAGCTTAAGACAGGCCCTTTACTACGAGCAGTACTTC. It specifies CASSLRQALYYEQYF.

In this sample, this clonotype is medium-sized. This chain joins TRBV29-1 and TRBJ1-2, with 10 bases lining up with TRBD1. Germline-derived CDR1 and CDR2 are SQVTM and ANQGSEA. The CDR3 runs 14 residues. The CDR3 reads CSSGQGIRGSGYTF. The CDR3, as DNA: TGCAGTTCGGGACAGGGGATAAGGGGAAGTGGCTACACCTTC.

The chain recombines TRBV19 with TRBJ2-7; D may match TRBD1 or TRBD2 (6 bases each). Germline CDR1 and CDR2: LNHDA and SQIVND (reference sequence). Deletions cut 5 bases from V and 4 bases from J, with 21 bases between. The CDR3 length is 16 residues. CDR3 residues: CASSPLFGGLGYEQYF. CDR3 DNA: TGTGCCAGTAGTCCCCTCTTCGGGGGCCTAGGGTACGAGCAGTACTTC.

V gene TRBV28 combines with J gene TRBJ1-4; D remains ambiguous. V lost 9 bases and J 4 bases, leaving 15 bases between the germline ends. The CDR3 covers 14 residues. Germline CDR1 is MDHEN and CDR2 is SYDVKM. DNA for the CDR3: TGTGCCAGGGGCCCCGTGCGGCTTAATGAAAAACTGTTTTTT. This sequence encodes CARGPVRLNEKLFF.

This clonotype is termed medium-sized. CDR3 nucleotide sequence: TGTGCCACCAGTGACCCCGACAGGGGTCGGTATGGCTACACCTTC. Protein sequence: CATSDPDRGRYGYTF. The V gene is TRBV24-1, the J gene TRBJ1-2; 8 positions match TRBD1. There are 15 residues in the CDR3. Germline CDR1 is KGHDR and CDR2 is SFDVKD. With V trimmed by 4 bases and J by 5 bases, 8 bases remained unmatched.

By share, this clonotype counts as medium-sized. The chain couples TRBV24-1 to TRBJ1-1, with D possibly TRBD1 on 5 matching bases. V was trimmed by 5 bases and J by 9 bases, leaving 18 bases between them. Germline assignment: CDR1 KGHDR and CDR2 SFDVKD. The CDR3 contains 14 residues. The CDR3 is CATSVTRPGAQAFF. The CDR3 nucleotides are TGTGCCACCAGTGTAACTAGACCCGGGGCCCAAGCTTTCTTT.

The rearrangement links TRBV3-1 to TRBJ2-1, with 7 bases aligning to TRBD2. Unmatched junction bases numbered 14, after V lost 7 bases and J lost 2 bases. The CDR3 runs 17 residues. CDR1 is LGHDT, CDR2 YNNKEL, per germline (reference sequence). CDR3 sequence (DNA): TGTGCCAGCACCAACGAGGGCCAGCGGGAACCCTACAATGAGCAGTTCTTC. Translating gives CASTNEGQREPYNEQFF.

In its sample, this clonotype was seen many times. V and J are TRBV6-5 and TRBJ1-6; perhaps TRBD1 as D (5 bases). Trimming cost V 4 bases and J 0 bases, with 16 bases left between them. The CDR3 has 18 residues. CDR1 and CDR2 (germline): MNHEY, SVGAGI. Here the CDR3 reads CASSWTPQGFSYNSPLHF. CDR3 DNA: TGTGCCAGCAGTTGGACACCCCAGGGATTCTCCTATAATTCACCCCTCCACTTT.

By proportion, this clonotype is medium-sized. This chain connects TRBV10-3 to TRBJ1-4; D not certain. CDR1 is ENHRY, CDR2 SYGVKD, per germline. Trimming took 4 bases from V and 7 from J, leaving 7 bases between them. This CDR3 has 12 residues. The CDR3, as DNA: TGTGCCATCAGTGGGCTTGGTGAAAAACTGTTTTTT. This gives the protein CAISGLGEKLFF.

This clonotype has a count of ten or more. CDR3 sequence reads: CASSPRTGDYEQYF. CDR3 nucleotides: TGCGCCAGCAGCCCCCGGACAGGGGACTACGAGCAGTACTTC. The chain links TRBV4-1 to TRBJ2-7; 9 nucleotides match TRBD1. The germline V gene has CDR1 MGHRA and CDR2 YSYEKL. V shed 4 bases and J 3 bases; nucleotides not matched to a gene: 4. This CDR3 contains 14 residues.